The rows below give T cell receptor beta chains drawn from one sample of a study of tumor-infiltrating lymphocytes in oesophageal squamous cell carcinoma. One entry per CDR3 protein, called by TCRdb with MiXCR from the PCR reads. The profile covers some 18,000 distinct CDR3 sequences, with just over 40% appearing a single time and over 9.5% taken by the ten largest. Material: normal esophageal tissue next to the tumor. The source is a male donor with esophageal squamous cell carcinoma. Each CDR3 is given with its conserved first and last residue. Each record gives: D gene, clone size, J gene, V gene, CDR3 DNA, CDR3 protein. The D gene is left open where the match is weak. The size of a clone is reported for some rows only, either as once, few or many, or as a class for expanded clones.

NA	NA	TRBJ2-2	TRBV12-3/TRBV12-4	TGTGCCAGCAGTCCCCCTTCGGTATTGGGGCGCGGGAACACCGGGGAGCTGTTTTTT	CASSPPSVLGRGNTGELFF
NA	NA	TRBJ1-2	TRBV7-2	TGTGCCAGCAGCTCAAGCCTATCGAGGGGCTCCACCTTC	CASSSSLSRGSTF
NA	NA	TRBJ2-3	TRBV7-2	TGTGCCAGCAGCTTAGGTGGGGCTATGGCAGATACGCAGTATTTT	CASSLGGAMADTQYF
NA	many	TRBJ1-3	TRBV6-1	TGTGCCAGCAGCAAAAACCAACCAGGGTCGCCTGGAAACACCATATATTTT	CASSKNQPGSPGNTIYF
TRBD1	NA	TRBJ2-1	TRBV6-2/TRBV6-3	TGTGCCAGCAGTGTAGAGAAGGGACAGGGATATTCACCCCTCCACTTC	CASSVEKGQGYSPLHF
TRBD2	NA	TRBJ2-1	TRBV10-2	TGCGCCACCTCCCTGACTAGCGGGAGCGGAGAGCAGTTCTTC	CATSLTSGSGEQFF
TRBD2	few	TRBJ2-1	TRBV29-1	TGCAGCGTCGAAGGTAGCGGGAGATTTAGCAATGAGCAGTTCTTC	CSVEGSGRFSNEQFF
NA	NA	TRBJ2-3	TRBV6-6	TGTGCCAGCAGTCGGGGGGCAGGGTCCGATACGCAGTATTTT	CASSRGAGSDTQYF
NA	medium-sized	TRBJ1-2	TRBV7-7	TGTGCTAGCAGCTTAGGACACCTCCAAAGGAACTATGGCTACACCTTC	CASSLGHLQRNYGYTF
NA	NA	TRBJ1-2	TRBV11-2	TGTGCCAGCAGTATGGAACTAAGAGGATTAGGCTACACCTTC	CASSMELRGLGYTF